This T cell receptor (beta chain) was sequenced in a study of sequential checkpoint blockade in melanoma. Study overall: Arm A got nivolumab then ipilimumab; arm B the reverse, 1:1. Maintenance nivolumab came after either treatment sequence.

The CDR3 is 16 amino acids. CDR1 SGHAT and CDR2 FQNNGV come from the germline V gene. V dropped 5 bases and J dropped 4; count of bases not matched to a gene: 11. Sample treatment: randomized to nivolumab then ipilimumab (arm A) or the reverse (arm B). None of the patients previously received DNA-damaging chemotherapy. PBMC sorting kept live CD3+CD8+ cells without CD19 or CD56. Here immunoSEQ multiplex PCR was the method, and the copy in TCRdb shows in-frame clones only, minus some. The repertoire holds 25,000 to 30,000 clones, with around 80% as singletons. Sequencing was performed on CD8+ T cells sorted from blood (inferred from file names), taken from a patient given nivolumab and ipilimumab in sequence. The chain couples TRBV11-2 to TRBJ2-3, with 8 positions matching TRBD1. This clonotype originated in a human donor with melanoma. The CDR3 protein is CASSDFWGQAADTQYF. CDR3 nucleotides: TGTGCCAGCAGCGACTTCTGGGGACAGGCGGCAGATACGCAGTATTTT.